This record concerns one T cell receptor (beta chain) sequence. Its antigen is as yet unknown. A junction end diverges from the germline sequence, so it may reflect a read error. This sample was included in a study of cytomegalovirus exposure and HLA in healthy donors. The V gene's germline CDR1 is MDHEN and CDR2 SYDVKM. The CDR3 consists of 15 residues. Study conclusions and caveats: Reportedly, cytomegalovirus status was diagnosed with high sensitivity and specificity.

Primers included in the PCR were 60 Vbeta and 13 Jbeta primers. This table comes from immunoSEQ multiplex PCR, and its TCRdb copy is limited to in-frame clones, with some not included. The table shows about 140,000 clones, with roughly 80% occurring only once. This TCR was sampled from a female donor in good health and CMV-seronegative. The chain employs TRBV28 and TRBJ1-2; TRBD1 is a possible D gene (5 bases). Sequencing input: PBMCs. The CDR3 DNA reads TGTGCCAGCTCACGGGAGCGGGGGGACCCATATGGCTACCCCTTC. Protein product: CASSRERGDPYGYPF.